A selection of T cell receptor beta chains follows, all from one sample in a study of cytomegalovirus exposure and HLA in healthy donors. Profiled with immunoSEQ multiplex PCR; TCRdb holds only in-frame clones, not every one. This sample has 200,000 to 250,000 clones, with approximately 80% found just once. Material for sequencing was PBMCs. Receptors originate from a boy between 2 and 15 years old in good health and CMV-seronegative. The CDR3 runs from the conserved cysteine through the conserved F or W. Each record gives: J gene, V gene, CDR3 protein.

j_call: TRBJ2-7; v_call: TRBV27; cdr3_aa: CASSFGRDYEQYF
j_call: TRBJ1-3; v_call: TRBV5-1; cdr3_aa: CASSLAGVGNTIYF
j_call: TRBJ2-3; v_call: TRBV6-1; cdr3_aa: CASSLGSSETDTQYF
j_call: TRBJ1-2; v_call: TRBV13; cdr3_aa: CASSLGRTGDVYGYTF
j_call: TRBJ2-7; v_call: TRBV5-1; cdr3_aa: CASTRTGAYEQYF
j_call: TRBJ2-1; v_call: TRBV5-1; cdr3_aa: CASSPRQGGMVEQFF
j_call: TRBJ1-5; v_call: TRBV4-2; cdr3_aa: CASSQDPSTGVQPQHF
j_call: TRBJ1-3; v_call: TRBV25-1; cdr3_aa: CASSRQGVNTIYF
j_call: TRBJ2-3; v_call: TRBV4-1; cdr3_aa: CASRASSGGTDTQYF
j_call: TRBJ2-3; v_call: TRBV10-2; cdr3_aa: CASMAGGGDTQYF
j_call: TRBJ1-5; v_call: TRBV28; cdr3_aa: CASSSTGSTNQPQHF
j_call: TRBJ1-2; v_call: TRBV5-1; cdr3_aa: CASSLPGDGIYGYTF
j_call: TRBJ1-2; v_call: TRBV30; cdr3_aa: CAWSRQSRGYTF
j_call: TRBJ1-2; v_call: TRBV6-1; cdr3_aa: CASSEGQKYGYTF
j_call: TRBJ2-3; v_call: TRBV7-8; cdr3_aa: CASSPLAGVGTDTQYF
j_call: TRBJ2-1; v_call: TRBV4-2; cdr3_aa: CASSQSLAGRFYNEQFF
j_call: TRBJ2-2; v_call: TRBV6-5; cdr3_aa: CASRDRGRGTGELFF
j_call: TRBJ2-1; v_call: TRBV7-3; cdr3_aa: CASSLKASGGNEQFF
j_call: TRBJ2-1; v_call: TRBV4-1; cdr3_aa: CATGQISGYSYNEQFF
j_call: TRBJ1-1; v_call: TRBV5-6; cdr3_aa: CASSPWTGTGYTEAFF
j_call: TRBJ1-2; v_call: TRBV7-8; cdr3_aa: CASSLKGGDYGYTF
j_call: TRBJ2-3; v_call: TRBV18; cdr3_aa: CASFRTGTDTQYF
j_call: TRBJ2-3; v_call: TRBV28; cdr3_aa: CASSPGTGPGDTQYF
j_call: TRBJ2-1; v_call: TRBV5-1; cdr3_aa: CASSSQGTEQFF
j_call: TRBJ2-7; v_call: TRBV7-9; cdr3_aa: CASSAWGLAGAHGGEQYF
j_call: TRBJ2-5; v_call: TRBV6-1; cdr3_aa: CASSDPGGQETQYF
j_call: TRBJ2-1; v_call: TRBV4-1; cdr3_aa: CASSHPVGDNEQFF
j_call: TRBJ2-2; v_call: TRBV19; cdr3_aa: CASSINPGLASVRSGELFF
j_call: TRBJ1-1; v_call: TRBV18; cdr3_aa: CASSPPGGQPSTEAFF
j_call: TRBJ1-4; v_call: TRBV7-2; cdr3_aa: CASSSDRGRNEKLFF
j_call: TRBJ1-5; v_call: TRBV19; cdr3_aa: CASRLTGMQPQHF
j_call: TRBJ2-7; v_call: TRBV9; cdr3_aa: CASSVDGTGGVEQYF
j_call: TRBJ2-5; v_call: TRBV18; cdr3_aa: CASSPAGLETQYF
j_call: TRBJ2-2; v_call: TRBV30; cdr3_aa: CAWSPRLAGGPGTGELFF
j_call: TRBJ2-4; v_call: TRBV4-2; cdr3_aa: CASSQDEGQGALGVNIQYF
j_call: TRBJ2-7; v_call: TRBV30; cdr3_aa: CAWSVGRFYEQYF
j_call: TRBJ1-1; v_call: TRBV5-1; cdr3_aa: CASSKTGTGRTEAFF
j_call: TRBJ2-3; v_call: TRBV7-9; cdr3_aa: CASSSRSASGVSTDTQYF
j_call: -; v_call: TRBV2; cdr3_aa: CASSEARQVSYEQYF
j_call: TRBJ2-1; v_call: TRBV2; cdr3_aa: CASPRSGGFNNEQFF
j_call: TRBJ2-1; v_call: TRBV10-3; cdr3_aa: CAISESSGRWSNNEQFF
j_call: -; v_call: TRBV6-5; cdr3_aa: CATTGTPSYEQYF
j_call: TRBJ1-6; v_call: TRBV4-1; cdr3_aa: CASSQDRTYSYNSPLHF
j_call: TRBJ2-1; v_call: TRBV5-6; cdr3_aa: CASSSGLFGQGINEQFF
j_call: TRBJ2-1; v_call: TRBV5-1; cdr3_aa: CASSLGTSAHEQFF
j_call: TRBJ1-5; v_call: TRBV19; cdr3_aa: CASSIDLQGSNQPQHF
j_call: TRBJ2-7; v_call: TRBV10-3; cdr3_aa: CATGGGGEQYF
j_call: TRBJ1-5; v_call: TRBV5-8; cdr3_aa: CASSSGLGGNQPQHF